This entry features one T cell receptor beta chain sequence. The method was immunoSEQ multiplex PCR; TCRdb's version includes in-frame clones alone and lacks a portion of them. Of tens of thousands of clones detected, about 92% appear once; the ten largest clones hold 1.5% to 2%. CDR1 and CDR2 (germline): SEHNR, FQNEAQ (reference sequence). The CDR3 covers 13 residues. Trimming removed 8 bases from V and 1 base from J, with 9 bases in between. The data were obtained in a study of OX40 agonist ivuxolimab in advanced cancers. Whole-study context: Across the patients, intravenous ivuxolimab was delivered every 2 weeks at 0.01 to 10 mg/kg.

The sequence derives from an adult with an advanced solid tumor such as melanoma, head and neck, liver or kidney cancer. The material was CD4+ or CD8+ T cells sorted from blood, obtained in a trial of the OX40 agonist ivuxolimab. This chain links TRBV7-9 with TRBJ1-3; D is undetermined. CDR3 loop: CASRQGSGNTIYF. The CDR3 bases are TGTGCCAGCCGTCAAGGGTCTGGAAACACCATATATTTT.